This T cell receptor (beta chain) was observed in a study of graft-versus-host responses after intestinal transplantation. Method: immunoSEQ multiplex PCR; TCRdb's copy keeps in-frame clones and lacks some. The sample contains fewer than 50,000 clones, 84% of which appear only once. Regarding this clone: No antigen is known for it.

Study outcomes and limitations: Patients with graft-donor T cell macrochimerism had high graft-versus-host to host-versus-graft clonal ratios in allografts.

This CDR3 comprises 17 residues. From germline, CDR1 is MNHEY and CDR2 SMNVEV (reference sequence). Trimming at V came to 2 bases and at J to 4 bases, leaving 8 bases not matched to a gene. The sequencing used unstimulated CD4+ T cells sorted from spleen or lymph node cells, collected before transplant. This receptor was identified in a human donor who was the organ donor for an intestinal transplant. The genes are TRBV27 and TRBJ2-7; 13 nucleotides align to TRBD2. CDR3 region: CASSLKGLAGNLYEQYF. DNA for the CDR3: TGTGCCAGCAGTTTAAAGGGACTAGCGGGAAATTTATACGAGCAGTACTTC.